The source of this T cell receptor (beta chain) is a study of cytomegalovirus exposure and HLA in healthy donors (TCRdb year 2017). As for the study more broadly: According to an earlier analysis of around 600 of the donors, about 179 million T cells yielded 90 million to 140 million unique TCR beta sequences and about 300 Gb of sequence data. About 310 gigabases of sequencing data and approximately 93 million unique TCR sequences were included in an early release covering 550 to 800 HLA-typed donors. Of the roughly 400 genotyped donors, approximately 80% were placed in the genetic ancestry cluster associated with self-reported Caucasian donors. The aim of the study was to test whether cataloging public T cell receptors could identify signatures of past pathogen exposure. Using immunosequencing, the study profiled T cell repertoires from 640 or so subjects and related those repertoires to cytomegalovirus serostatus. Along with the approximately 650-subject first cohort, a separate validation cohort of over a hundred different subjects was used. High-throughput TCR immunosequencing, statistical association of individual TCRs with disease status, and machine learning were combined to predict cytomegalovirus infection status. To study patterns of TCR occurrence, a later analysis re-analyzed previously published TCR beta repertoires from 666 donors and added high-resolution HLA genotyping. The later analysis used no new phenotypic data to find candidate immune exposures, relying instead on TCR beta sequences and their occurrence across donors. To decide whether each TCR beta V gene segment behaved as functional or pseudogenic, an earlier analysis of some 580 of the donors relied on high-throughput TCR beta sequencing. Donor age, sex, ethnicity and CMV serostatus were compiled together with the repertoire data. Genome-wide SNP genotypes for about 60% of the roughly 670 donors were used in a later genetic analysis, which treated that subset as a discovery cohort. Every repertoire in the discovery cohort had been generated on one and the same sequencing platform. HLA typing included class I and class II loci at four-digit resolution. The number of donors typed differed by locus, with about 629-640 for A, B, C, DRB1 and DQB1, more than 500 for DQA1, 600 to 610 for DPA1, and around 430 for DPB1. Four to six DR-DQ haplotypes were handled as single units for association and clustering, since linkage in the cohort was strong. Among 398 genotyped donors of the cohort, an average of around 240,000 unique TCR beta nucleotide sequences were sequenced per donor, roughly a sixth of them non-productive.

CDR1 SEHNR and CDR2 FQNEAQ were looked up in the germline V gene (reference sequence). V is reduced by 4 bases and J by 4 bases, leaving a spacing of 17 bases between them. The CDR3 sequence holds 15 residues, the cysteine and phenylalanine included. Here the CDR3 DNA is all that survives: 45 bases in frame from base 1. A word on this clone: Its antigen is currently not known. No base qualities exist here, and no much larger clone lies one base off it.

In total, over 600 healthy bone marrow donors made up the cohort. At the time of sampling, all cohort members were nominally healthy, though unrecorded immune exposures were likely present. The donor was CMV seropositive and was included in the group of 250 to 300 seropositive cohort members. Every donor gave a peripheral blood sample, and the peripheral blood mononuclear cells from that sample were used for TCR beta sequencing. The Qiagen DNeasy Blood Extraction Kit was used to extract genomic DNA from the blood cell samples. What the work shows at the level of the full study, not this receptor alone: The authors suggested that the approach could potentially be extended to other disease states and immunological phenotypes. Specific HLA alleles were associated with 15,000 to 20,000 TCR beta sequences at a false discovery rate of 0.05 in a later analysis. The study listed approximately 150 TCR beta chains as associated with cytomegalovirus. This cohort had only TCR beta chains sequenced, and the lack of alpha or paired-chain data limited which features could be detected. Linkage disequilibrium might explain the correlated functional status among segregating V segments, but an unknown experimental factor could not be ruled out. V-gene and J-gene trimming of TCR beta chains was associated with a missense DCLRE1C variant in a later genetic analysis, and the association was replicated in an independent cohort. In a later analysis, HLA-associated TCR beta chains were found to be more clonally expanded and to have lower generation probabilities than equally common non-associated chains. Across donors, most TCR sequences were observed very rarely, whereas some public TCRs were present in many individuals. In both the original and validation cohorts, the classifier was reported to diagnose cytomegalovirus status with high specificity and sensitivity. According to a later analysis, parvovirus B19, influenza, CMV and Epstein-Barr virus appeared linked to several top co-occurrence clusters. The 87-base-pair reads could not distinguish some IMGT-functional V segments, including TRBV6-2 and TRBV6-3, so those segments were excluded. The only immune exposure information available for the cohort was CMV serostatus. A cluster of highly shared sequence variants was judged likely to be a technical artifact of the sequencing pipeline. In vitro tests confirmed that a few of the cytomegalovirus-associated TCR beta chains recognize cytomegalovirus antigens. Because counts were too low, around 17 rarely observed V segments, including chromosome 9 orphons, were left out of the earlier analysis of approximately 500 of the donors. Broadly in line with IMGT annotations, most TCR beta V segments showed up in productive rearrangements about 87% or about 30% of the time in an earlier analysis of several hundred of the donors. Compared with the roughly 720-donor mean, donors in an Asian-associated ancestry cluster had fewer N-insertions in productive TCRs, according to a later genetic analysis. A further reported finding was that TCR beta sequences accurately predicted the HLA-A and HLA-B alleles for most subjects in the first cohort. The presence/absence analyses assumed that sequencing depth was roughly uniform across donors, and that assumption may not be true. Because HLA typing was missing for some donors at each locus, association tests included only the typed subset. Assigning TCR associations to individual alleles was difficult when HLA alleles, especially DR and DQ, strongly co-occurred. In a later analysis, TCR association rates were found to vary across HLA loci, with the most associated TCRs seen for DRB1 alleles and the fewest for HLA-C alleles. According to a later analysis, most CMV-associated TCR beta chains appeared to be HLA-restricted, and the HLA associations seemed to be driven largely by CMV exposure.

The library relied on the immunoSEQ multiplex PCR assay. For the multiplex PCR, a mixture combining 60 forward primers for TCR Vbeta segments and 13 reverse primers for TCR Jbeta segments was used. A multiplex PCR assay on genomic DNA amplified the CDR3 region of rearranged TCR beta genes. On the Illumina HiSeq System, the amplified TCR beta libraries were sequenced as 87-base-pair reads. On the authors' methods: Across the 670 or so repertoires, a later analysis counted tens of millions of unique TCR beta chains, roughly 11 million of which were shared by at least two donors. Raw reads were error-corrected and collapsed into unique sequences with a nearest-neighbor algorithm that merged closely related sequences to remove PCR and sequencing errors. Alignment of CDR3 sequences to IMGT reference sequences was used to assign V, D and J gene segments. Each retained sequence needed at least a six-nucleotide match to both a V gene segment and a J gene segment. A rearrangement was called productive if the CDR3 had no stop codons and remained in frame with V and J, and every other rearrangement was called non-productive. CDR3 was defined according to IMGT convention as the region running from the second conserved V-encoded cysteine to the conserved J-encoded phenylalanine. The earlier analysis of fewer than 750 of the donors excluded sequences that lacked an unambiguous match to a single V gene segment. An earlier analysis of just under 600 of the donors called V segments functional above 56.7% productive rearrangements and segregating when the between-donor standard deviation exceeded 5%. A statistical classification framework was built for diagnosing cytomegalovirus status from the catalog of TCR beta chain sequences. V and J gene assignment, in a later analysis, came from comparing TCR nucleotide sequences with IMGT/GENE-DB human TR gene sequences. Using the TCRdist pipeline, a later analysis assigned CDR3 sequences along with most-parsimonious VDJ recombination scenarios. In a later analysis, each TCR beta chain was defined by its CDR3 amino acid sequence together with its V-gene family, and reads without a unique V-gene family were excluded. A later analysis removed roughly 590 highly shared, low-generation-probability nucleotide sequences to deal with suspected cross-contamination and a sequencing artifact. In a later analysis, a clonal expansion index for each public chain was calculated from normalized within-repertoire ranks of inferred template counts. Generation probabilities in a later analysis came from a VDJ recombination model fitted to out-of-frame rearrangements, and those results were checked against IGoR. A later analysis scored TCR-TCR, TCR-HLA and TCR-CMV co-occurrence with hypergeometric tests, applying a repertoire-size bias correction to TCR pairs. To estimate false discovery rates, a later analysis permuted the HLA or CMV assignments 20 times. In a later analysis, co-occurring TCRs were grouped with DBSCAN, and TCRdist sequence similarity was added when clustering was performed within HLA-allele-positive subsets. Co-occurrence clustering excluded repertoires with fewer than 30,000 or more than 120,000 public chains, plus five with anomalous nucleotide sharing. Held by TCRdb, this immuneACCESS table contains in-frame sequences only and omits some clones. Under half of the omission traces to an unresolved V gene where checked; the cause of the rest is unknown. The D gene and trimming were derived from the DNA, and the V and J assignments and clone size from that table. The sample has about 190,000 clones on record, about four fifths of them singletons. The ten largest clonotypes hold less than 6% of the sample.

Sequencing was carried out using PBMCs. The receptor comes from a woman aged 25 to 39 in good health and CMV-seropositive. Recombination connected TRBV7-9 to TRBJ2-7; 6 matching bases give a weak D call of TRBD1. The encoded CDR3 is CASSSRGEDRYEQYF. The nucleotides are TGTGCCAGCAGCTCAAGGGGTGAGGACAGATACGAGCAGTACTTC.